One and the same sample provided the 21 T cell receptor beta chains below, sequenced in a study of CD8 T cells in ankylosing spondylitis. TCRdb redid the calling of the 5' RACE reads with MiXCR, one entry per CDR3 protein. The repertoire holds around 250,000 distinct CDR3 sequences, with around 32% as singletons. Sequenced input: blood, either unsorted or a sorted T cell fraction (not recorded which). These receptors were collected from a male donor with ankylosing spondylitis or in good health (not recorded which).

The J gene is TRBJ2-1, the V gene TRBV6-1, with D tentatively TRBD2 (6 bases). Trimming stripped 7 bases from V and 5 bases from J, with 15 bases between. Germline V gene lookup returns CDR1 MNHNS and CDR2 SASEGT. The CDR3 is made up of 14 amino acids. The CDR3 DNA follows: TGTGCCAGCATTCCCGGGGGAGCGAACAATGAGCAGTTCTTC. Translated, it gives CASIPGGANNEQFF.

The rearrangement uses TRBV5-1 and TRBJ1-1; no reliable D call. Germline assignment: CDR1 SGHRS and CDR2 YFSETQ. This CDR3 has 13 residues. V lost 0 bases and J 9 bases, leaving 12 bases between the germline ends. CDR3 loop: CASSLASQEKAFF. Written as DNA, the CDR3 is TGCGCCAGCAGCTTGGCGTCCCAGGAAAAAGCTTTCTTT.

This clonotype was found once. The rearrangement links TRBV5-6 to TRBJ2-1; 11 bases fit TRBD1. The CDR3 runs to 17 residues. Losses at the gene ends were 0 bases for V and 6 bases for J; bases not matched to a gene: 8. Looked up from germline, CDR1 is SGHDT and CDR2 is YYEEEE. CDR3 in amino acids: CASSLGYGDRGTNEQFF. CDR3 nucleotides: TGTGCCAGCAGCTTGGGTTATGGGGACAGGGGGACCAATGAGCAGTTCTTC.

The rearrangement joins TRBV5-6 to TRBJ1-2; D is perhaps TRBD1 (6 bases). CDR3 length equals 15 residues. V lost 0 bases and J lost 4, with 13 bases in between. The germline V gene encodes CDR1 SGHDT and CDR2 YYEEEE. Written as DNA, the CDR3 is TGTGCCAGCAGCTTGGCGGGGGGCAGCACCTATGGCTACACCTTC. It is translated as CASSLAGGSTYGYTF.

This clonotype has more than one count but fewer than ten. The chain is built from TRBV7-3 and TRBJ2-2, with unresolved D. Germline assignment: CDR1 SGHTA and CDR2 FQGTGA. The CDR3 runs to 13 residues. V lost 7 bases and J 0 bases, leaving 6 bases between the germline ends. The CDR3 reads CASTSPNTGELFF. For the CDR3, the DNA is TGTGCCAGCACCTCCCCGAACACCGGGGAGCTGTTTTTT.

The chain combines TRBV6-1 with TRBJ1-5; 10 positions match TRBD1. V shed 8 bases and J 11 bases; nucleotides not matched to a gene: 9. The CDR3 runs 13 residues. Germline V gene sequence: CDR1 MNHNS, CDR2 SASEGT. The CDR3 DNA sequence: TGTGCCAGCCAATCGACAGGGGGCTTGACCCAGCATTTT. Translating gives CASQSTGGLTQHF.

The V call is TRBV15, the J call TRBJ2-7; TRBD1 agrees at 11 bases. The CDR3 consists of 17 residues. Germline trimming cut 3 bases from V and 2 bases from J; bases unmatched to any gene: 9. Germline V CDR1 and CDR2: LNHNV, YYDKDF (reference sequence). CDR3 loop: CATSRELPGQGAYEQYF. CDR3 in DNA: TGTGCCACCAGCAGGGAACTCCCGGGACAGGGGGCCTACGAGCAGTACTTC.

The V call is TRBV5-6, the J call TRBJ2-3; D ambiguous. The germline CDR1 and CDR2 sequences are SGHDT and YYEEEE. CDR3 length equals 16 residues. The ends were cut back, 1 base at V and 1 base at J, with 13 bases in the middle. The CDR3 reads CASSLLRRVGTDTQYF. The CDR3 DNA reads TGTGCCAGCAGCTTGCTACGAAGGGTTGGCACAGATACGCAGTATTTT.

V gene TRBV5-1 combines with J gene TRBJ1-4, with 8 bases lining up with TRBD1. The CDR3 totals 14 residues. J lost 7 bases, V lost 4 bases, and 6 bases had no gene match. Germline loops: CDR1 SGHRS, CDR2 YFSETQ. In nucleotides, the CDR3 is TGCGCCAGCAGCGCGGGGACAGGTGTTGAAAAACTGTTTTTT. It is translated as CASSAGTGVEKLFF.

The chain employs TRBV5-1 and TRBJ2-1; D is possibly TRBD1 (5 bases). V was trimmed by 6 bases and J by 0 bases, leaving 13 bases between them. CDR1 is SGHRS, CDR2 YFSETQ, per germline. CDR3 length: 15 residues. CDR3 sequence (DNA): TGCGCCAGCAAATCGACAGAAAACTCCTACAATGAGCAGTTCTTC. Amino acids: CASKSTENSYNEQFF. Filled out from reference TRBV5-1 and TRBJ2-1, the complete variable domain reads KAGVTQTPRYLIKTRGQQVTLSCSPISGHRSVSWYQQTPGQGLQFLFEYFSETQRNKGNFPGRFSGRQFSNSRSEMNVSTLELGDSALYLCASKSTENSYNEQFFGPGTRLTVL.

The genes are TRBV5-8 and TRBJ2-4; no firm D call. CDR3 length: 10 amino acids. V lost 2 bases and J lost 11, with 5 bases in between. From germline, CDR1 is SGHTS and CDR2 YDEGEE. CDR3 residues: CASSFRVQYF. CDR3 DNA sequence: TGTGCCAGCAGCTTCCGGGTTCAGTACTTC. Full variable domain (outside the CDR3, taken from reference TRBV5-8 and TRBJ2-4): EAGVTQSPTHLIKTRGQQATLRCSPISGHTSVYWYQQALGLGLQFLLWYDEGEERNRGNFPPRFSGRQFPNYSSELNVNALELEDSALYLCASSFRVQYFGAGTRLSVL.

The table lists this clonotype with a few counts. The chain combines TRBV20-1 with TRBJ2-7; no firm D call. The germline V and J ends were trimmed by 3 bases and 2 bases, with 17 bases remaining between them. The germline gives CDR1 DFQATT, CDR2 SNEGSKA (reference sequence). This CDR3 has 15 amino acids. The CDR3 reads CSASPIRIGAYEQYF. DNA for the CDR3: TGCAGTGCTAGCCCGATACGGATAGGAGCCTACGAGCAGTACTTC.

This clonotype was found a few times. The chain couples TRBV12-3 or TRBV12-4 to TRBJ1-1, with D hard to call. Trimming stripped 3 bases from V and 6 bases from J, with 11 bases between. This CDR3 comprises 13 residues. Written as DNA, the CDR3 is TGTGCCAGCAGTTTTATGGAGGGCTCTGAAGCTTTCTTT. The encoded protein is CASSFMEGSEAFF.

The chain couples TRBV7-8 to TRBJ2-4; no definite D call. CDR1 is SGHVS and CDR2 is FQNEAQ in the germline V gene. V was shortened by 1 base and J by 0 bases, with 4 bases between the two germline ends. The CDR3 loop spans 14 amino acids. The CDR3 spells CASSLELAKNIQYF. CDR3 nucleotide sequence: TGTGCCAGCAGCTTAGAACTAGCCAAAAACATTCAGTACTTC.

This clonotype was observed a handful of times. This sequence joins TRBV7-2 and TRBJ2-3; D may be TRBD1 (6 bases). CDR1 SGHTA and CDR2 FQGNSA come from the germline V gene. The ends were cut back, 5 bases at V and 2 bases at J, with 11 bases in the middle. This CDR3 spans 14 amino acids. CDR3 sequence (DNA): TGTGCCAGCAGCCGTAGGGGGAACACAGATACGCAGTATTTT. The encoded protein is CASSRRGNTDTQYF.

The rearrangement links TRBV20-1 to TRBJ1-1; no clear D. Germline CDR1 DFQATT, CDR2 SNEGSKA (reference sequence). Between the trimmed V and J ends, which lost 6 bases and 1 base, there was a span of 12 bases. This CDR3 is built from 13 residues. The CDR3 DNA reads as TGCAGTGCGTCCGAGGGCTCGAACACTGAAGCTTTCTTT. Translation gives CSASEGSNTEAFF.

The V gene is TRBV20-1, the J gene TRBJ2-5; perhaps D is TRBD1 or TRBD2 (6 bases each). Germline V gene lookup returns CDR1 DFQATT and CDR2 SNEGSKA (reference sequence). This CDR3 comprises 14 residues. V was clipped by 0 bases and J by 4 bases, with 12 bases between them. The CDR3 nucleotides read TGCAGTGCTAGAGATGTGGGGGGCCCAGAGACCCAGTACTTC. Translated: CSARDVGGPETQYF.

V gene TRBV6-5 combines with J gene TRBJ1-5, with TRBD1 matching 7 bases. Germline V lookup: CDR1 MNHEY, CDR2 SVGAGI. The ends lost 0 bases at V and 8 bases at J; junction bases unmatched: 13. This CDR3 has 17 amino acids. As DNA, the CDR3 is TGTGCCAGCAGTTACTCGGGGACAGCTTACCCTAGTGAGCCCCAGCATTTT. This sequence encodes CASSYSGTAYPSEPQHF.

This clonotype was found a few times. This sequence joins TRBV28 and TRBJ1-2; TRBD1 aligns across 12 bases. In germline, CDR1 is MDHEN, CDR2 SYDVKM. This CDR3 is 15 amino acids long. With V trimmed by 6 bases and J by 4 bases, 6 bases remained unmatched. The CDR3 DNA sequence: TGTGCCAGCAGCTCCGGGACAGGGGGCGGCTATGGCTACACCTTC. Protein: CASSSGTGGGYGYTF.

This clonotype appeared a few times. Germline is not matched at one junction end, which may reflect a read error. The chain combines TRBV18 with TRBJ2-2; no reliable D call. Germline V gene lookup returns CDR1 KGHSH and CDR2 LQKENI. There are 14 residues in the CDR3. CDR3 sequence (DNA): TGTGCCAGCTCACCCTCCACGAAGACCGGGGAGCTGTTTTTT. The encoded protein is CASSPSTKTGELFF.

V usage is TRBV3-1 and J usage is TRBJ2-3; 8 nucleotides line up with TRBD1. The CDR3 runs to 17 residues. Germline-derived CDR1 and CDR2 are LGHDT and YNNKEL (reference sequence). Trimming removed 4 bases from V and 1 base from J; junction bases left unmatched: 10. The CDR3 is CASSPGGSPGGTDTQYF. The DNA for the CDR3 is TGTGCCAGCAGCCCAGGGGGCAGTCCTGGGGGCACAGATACGCAGTATTTT.